Listed below are T cell receptor beta chains from one sample, sequenced in a study of blood T cell repertoires in COVID-19. Here immunoSEQ multiplex PCR was the method, and the copy in TCRdb shows in-frame clones only, minus some. The table shows over 150,000 clones, with under 90% occurring only once. Specimen: PBMCs or T cells enriched from blood (not recorded which). These receptor sequences come from a man between 45 and 60 years old who had recovered from COVID-19. The CDR3 runs from the conserved cysteine through the conserved F or W. D genes are given only for firm matches. Not all rows give a size; the values are once, few, many and, for expanded clones, a class.

v_gene: TRBV4-3
abundance: NA
d_gene: NA
j_gene: TRBJ1-3
CDR3aa: CASSQEDGGKRSSGNTIYF
CDR3nt: TGCGCCAGCAGCCAAGAGGACGGGGGAAAGCGTTCTTCTGGAAACACCATATATTTT

v_gene: TRBV4-2
abundance: NA
d_gene: TRBD1
j_gene: TRBJ1-6
CDR3aa: CASSQGTGGLNSPLHF
CDR3nt: TGTGCCAGCAGCCAAGGAACAGGGGGATTGAATTCACCCCTCCACTTT

v_gene: TRBV9
abundance: NA
d_gene: NA
j_gene: TRBJ2-7
CDR3aa: CASSVASLFEQYF
CDR3nt: TGTGCCAGCAGCGTAGCGTCCCTTTTCGAGCAGTACTTC

v_gene: TRBV6-5
abundance: NA
d_gene: NA
j_gene: TRBJ1-1
CDR3aa: CASSPNWVANTEAFF
CDR3nt: TGTGCCAGCAGCCCCAATTGGGTAGCGAACACTGAAGCTTTCTTT

v_gene: TRBV7-3
abundance: NA
d_gene: NA
j_gene: TRBJ1-2
CDR3aa: CASSARQGSGGYTF
CDR3nt: TGTGCCAGCAGCGCCCGTCAGGGTTCAGGAGGCTACACCTTC

v_gene: TRBV25-1
abundance: NA
d_gene: TRBD1
j_gene: TRBJ1-2
CDR3aa: CASNGQGGGYTF
CDR3nt: TGTGCCAGCAACGGACAGGGAGGGGGCTACACCTTC

v_gene: TRBV11-3
abundance: once
d_gene: TRBD2
j_gene: TRBJ2-1
CDR3aa: CASSLEGQRGYNEQFF
CDR3nt: TGTGCCAGCAGCTTAGAAGGTCAGCGGGGCTACAATGAGCAGTTCTTC

v_gene: TRBV5-1
abundance: NA
d_gene: TRBD1
j_gene: TRBJ2-1
CDR3aa: CASSYGQGNNEQFF
CDR3nt: TGCGCCAGCAGCTATGGACAGGGGAACAATGAGCAGTTCTTC

v_gene: TRBV11-3
abundance: NA
d_gene: TRBD1
j_gene: TRBJ2-7
CDR3aa: CASKRGQGPYEQYF
CDR3nt: TGTGCCAGCAAAAGGGGACAGGGGCCCTACGAGCAGTACTTC

v_gene: TRBV19
abundance: once
d_gene: NA
j_gene: TRBJ1-2
CDR3aa: CASTETGWNYGYTF
CDR3nt: TGTGCCAGTACCGAGACAGGCTGGAACTATGGCTACACCTTC

v_gene: TRBV11-3
abundance: NA
d_gene: NA
j_gene: TRBJ1-5
CDR3aa: CASSLTGESPQHF
CDR3nt: TGTGCCAGCAGCTTAACAGGTGAATCGCCCCAGCATTTT

v_gene: TRBV25-1
abundance: NA
d_gene: TRBD1
j_gene: TRBJ1-2
CDR3aa: CASSPTQGAGGYTF
CDR3nt: TGTGCCAGCAGTCCTACTCAGGGGGCAGGAGGCTACACCTTC

v_gene: TRBV29-1
abundance: NA
d_gene: TRBD1
j_gene: TRBJ1-5
CDR3aa: CSVRTGDQPQHF
CDR3nt: TGCAGCGTCCGGACAGGGGATCAGCCCCAGCATTTT

v_gene: TRBV3-1/TRBV3-2
abundance: few
d_gene: NA
j_gene: TRBJ1-4
CDR3aa: CASSQGITNEKLFF
CDR3nt: TGTGCCAGCAGCCAAGGTATCACTAATGAAAAACTGTTTTTT

v_gene: TRBV3-1/TRBV3-2
abundance: NA
d_gene: TRBD1
j_gene: TRBJ1-4
CDR3aa: CASSQDRDKLFF
CDR3nt: TGTGCCAGCAGCCAGGACAGGGACAAACTGTTTTTT

v_gene: TRBV19
abundance: NA
d_gene: NA
j_gene: TRBJ2-7
CDR3aa: CASSIPRGEQYF
CDR3nt: TGTGCCAGTAGTATCCCCCGGGGTGAGCAGTACTTC

v_gene: TRBV23-1
abundance: few
d_gene: TRBD1
j_gene: TRBJ1-5
CDR3aa: CASSQKQGGNQPQHF
CDR3nt: TGCGCCAGCAGTCAAAAACAGGGGGGCAATCAGCCCCAGCATTTT

v_gene: TRBV4-1
abundance: NA
d_gene: NA
j_gene: TRBJ1-5
CDR3aa: CASSPQAGNQPQHF
CDR3nt: TGCGCCAGCAGCCCTCAGGCAGGAAATCAGCCCCAGCATTTT

v_gene: TRBV18
abundance: NA
d_gene: NA
j_gene: TRBJ1-2
CDR3aa: CASSPSTDRGYTF
CDR3nt: TGTGCCAGCTCACCAAGTACCGATCGGGGCTACACCTTC